This entry lists 20 T cell receptor beta chains sequenced from one sample in a study of response to subunit inactivated influenza vaccine. One entry per CDR3 protein results from TCRdb running MiXCR on the RT-PCR reads. The data contain around 850,000 distinct CDR3 sequences, about a fifth of them seen just once; the ten biggest clones take up about a tenth. The sample in question was PBMCs from blood, obtained around 5 days after vaccination. Every receptor here comes from a man aged 45 to 65 who received an inactivated influenza vaccine.

The rearrangement uses TRBV12-3 or TRBV12-4 and TRBJ2-5; D may be TRBD2 (6 bases). The CDR3 is 14 residues long. V was shortened by 7 bases and J by 1 base, with 13 bases between the two germline ends. CDR3 coding DNA: TGTGCCAGCAATACCGGGACTGTCCAAGAGACCCAGTACTTC. It encodes CASNTGTVQETQYF.

The CDR3 loop reads CASSTRQGTEQYF. The CDR3 bases are TGTGCCAGTAGTACGCGACAGGGAACCGAGCAGTACTTC. The chain links TRBV19 to TRBJ2-7, with 7 bases matching TRBD1. V shed 4 bases, J shed 6 bases, and the junction held 6 bases outside the gene matches. Germline CDR1 and CDR2: LNHDA and SQIVND (reference sequence). The CDR3 totals 13 residues.

This clonotype was seen more than once but under ten times. The V and J genes are TRBV6-1 and TRBJ2-5; 8 bases match TRBD2. The length of the CDR3 is 15 residues. Germline trimming cut 2 bases from V and 6 bases from J; bases unmatched to any gene: 8. The V gene's germline CDR1 is MNHNS and CDR2 SASEGT. CDR3 region: CASSELLAGSQTQYF. The DNA for the CDR3 is TGTGCCAGCAGTGAACTTCTAGCGGGTTCACAGACCCAGTACTTC.

The chain recombines TRBV29-1 with TRBJ1-1; D may be TRBD1 (6 bases). Germline lookup yields CDR1 SQVTM and CDR2 ANQGSEA. With 6 bases removed from V and 1 base from J, the gap between germline ends came to 12 bases. CDR3 length equals 13 residues. The chain's CDR3 is CSVPGEGNTEAFF. CDR3 nucleotides: TGCAGCGTGCCAGGGGAGGGGAACACTGAAGCTTTCTTT.

CDR3 DNA: TGTGCCAGCAGCCCCACGGAGGGATCCTACGAGCAGTACTTC. This sequence encodes CASSPTEGSYEQYF. The chain uses TRBV7-9 and TRBJ2-7, with D perhaps TRBD2 (6 bases). Germline lookup yields CDR1 SEHNR and CDR2 FQNEAQ (reference sequence). The V gene lost 5 bases and the J gene lost 1 base, with 12 bases spanning the gap. This CDR3 spans 14 amino acids.

This clonotype was picked up many times. The genes are TRBV20-1 and TRBJ2-3, with 9 bases fitting TRBD1. Germline assignment: CDR1 DFQATT and CDR2 SNEGSKA (reference sequence). The CDR3 length is 14 residues. J lost 4 bases, V lost 4 bases, and 6 bases had no gene match. The CDR3 DNA follows: TGCAGTGCTACAAGCCGACAGGGGGCAGATACGCAGTATTTT. Protein product: CSATSRQGADTQYF.

The chain is built from TRBV5-5 and TRBJ1-4; TRBD1 matches at 7 bases. Germline-derived CDR1 and CDR2 are SGHKS and YYEKEE (reference sequence). This CDR3 is built from 17 residues. With V trimmed by 4 bases and J by 8 bases, 17 bases remained unmatched. The CDR3 loop is CASSDSGTAPRGEKLFF. The CDR3 DNA is TGTGCCAGCAGCGATTCCGGGACAGCCCCCAGGGGGGAAAAACTGTTTTTT.

This clonotype was seen only a few times. The rearrangement joins TRBV7-2 to TRBJ1-1; D gene ambiguous. The CDR3 has 15 residues. V was trimmed by 1 base and J by 1 base, leaving 10 bases between them. CDR1 and CDR2 from the germline V gene are SGHTA and FQGNSA. The CDR3 sequence is CASSLGGRENTEAFF. The CDR3 DNA is TGTGCCAGCAGCTTAGGTGGACGGGAGAACACTGAAGCTTTCTTT.

This sequence joins TRBV7-9 and TRBJ1-2; no firm D call. The germline gives CDR1 SEHNR, CDR2 FQNEAQ (reference sequence). The V end lost 4 bases, the J end lost 2 bases, and 11 bases lay between the germline ends. This CDR3 contains 14 residues. The CDR3 sequence: CASSSDYTNYGYTF. CDR3 coding DNA: TGTGCCAGCAGCTCCGATTACACCAACTATGGCTACACCTTC.

V is TRBV5-1 and J is TRBJ2-7; no reliable D call. Germline V CDR1 and CDR2: SGHRS, YFSETQ. The CDR3 sequence is 11 residues long. V lost 2 bases to trimming and J lost 6 bases, with 6 bases between them. CDR3 protein: CASSFETEQYF. The CDR3, as DNA: TGCGCCAGCAGCTTTGAAACCGAGCAGTACTTC. Variable domain in full (rest from reference TRBV5-1 and TRBJ2-7): KAGVTQTPRYLIKTRGQQVTLSCSPISGHRSVSWYQQTPGQGLQFLFEYFSETQRNKGNFPGRFSGRQFSNSRSEMNVSTLELGDSALYLCASSFETEQYFGPGTRLTVT.

About this clonotype itself: The junction does not match germline at one end; this may be a read error. J is TRBJ2-5 and V is TRBV9, with 7 bases lining up with TRBD2. Germline CDR1 reads SGDLS; CDR2 reads YYNGEE. The CDR3 length is 15 residues. As DNA, the CDR3 is TGTGCCAGCAGCGTAGGGGGGGGAGGGTATGAGAACCAGTACTTC. It is translated as CASSVGGGGYENQYF.

V usage is TRBV20-1 and J usage is TRBJ1-5; TRBD1 is a possible D gene (6 bases). V was pared by 0 bases and J by 2 bases, with 8 bases between. This CDR3 comprises 14 residues. Germline loops: CDR1 DFQATT, CDR2 SNEGSKA (reference sequence). The CDR3 spells CSARENRGNQPQHF. DNA of the CDR3: TGCAGTGCTAGAGAGAACAGGGGCAATCAGCCCCAGCATTTT.

This clonotype was counted between two and nine times. The V gene is TRBV4-3, the J gene TRBJ2-2; TRBD1 is a possible D gene (5 bases). The V gene's germline CDR1 is LGHNA and CDR2 YSLEER. V lost 4 bases and J lost 1, with 13 bases in between. CDR3 size: 16 residues. DNA for the CDR3: TGCGCCAGCAGCCGAGAAATTGGACAGAACACCGGGGAGCTGTTTTTT. This sequence encodes CASSREIGQNTGELFF.

This clonotype was seen only a few times. This chain uses TRBV20-1 with TRBJ2-7, with D unresolved. V lost 3 bases and J lost 0, with 12 bases in between. CDR3 length equals 14 residues. Germline loops: CDR1 DFQATT, CDR2 SNEGSKA (reference sequence). The CDR3 DNA reads TGCAGTGCTAGTGGCGGTGAATCCTCCTACGAGCAGTACTTC. This gives the protein CSASGGESSYEQYF.

This clonotype was observed many times. The chain links TRBV24-1 to TRBJ2-1, with 13 bases fitting TRBD2. With 3 bases clipped from V and 6 bases from J, the junction kept 4 bases outside the gene matches. The V gene's germline CDR1 is KGHDR and CDR2 SFDVKD. This CDR3 contains 16 residues. The CDR3 reads CATSDTGTSGINEQFF. Here the CDR3 DNA reads TGTGCCACCAGTGATACCGGGACTAGCGGGATCAATGAGCAGTTCTTC.

The chain uses TRBV7-9 and TRBJ2-7; 7 nucleotides match TRBD2. Germline V gene data show CDR1 as SEHNR and CDR2 as FQNEAQ (reference sequence). V was clipped by 1 base and J by 3 bases; unmatched bases: 3. This CDR3 spans 14 amino acids. Here the CDR3 reads CASSLDGTNYEQYF. The DNA for the CDR3 is TGTGCCAGCAGCTTAGATGGGACTAACTACGAGCAGTACTTC.

The V call is TRBV10-3, the J call TRBJ2-5; possible D gene TRBD1, 6 bases. CDR3 length: 13 residues. Trimming left V 6 bases short and J 4 bases short, with 12 bases between. Germline assignment: CDR1 ENHRY and CDR2 SYGVKD. The CDR3 protein is CAISNTGRETQYF. Written as DNA, the CDR3 is TGTGCCATCAGCAACACAGGGAGAGAGACCCAGTACTTC.

The table lists this clonotype with a few counts. The chain is built from TRBV7-9 and TRBJ2-3; 9 bases are shared with TRBD2. Trimming took 1 base from V and 1 from J; bases not matched to a gene: 6. This CDR3 is 17 amino acids long. Germline assignment: CDR1 SEHNR and CDR2 FQNEAQ (reference sequence). CDR3 bases: TGTGCCAGCAGCTTAGTGCGGGGGGGCCGGGGCACAGATACGCAGTATTTT. Amino acid sequence: CASSLVRGGRGTDTQYF.

This clonotype was counted between two and nine times. This chain joins TRBV7-2 and TRBJ2-7; 9 bases are shared with TRBD2. V lost 6 bases and J lost 3; bases outside the gene matches: 3. CDR3 length equals 13 residues. Germline values: CDR1 SGHTA, CDR2 FQGNSA. The CDR3 region has the DNA TGTGCCAGCAGAATACTAGCGGGCTACGAGCAGTACTTC. Amino acid sequence: CASRILAGYEQYF.

This clonotype was observed at least ten times. V and J are TRBV12-3 or TRBV12-4 and TRBJ2-3; TRBD2 agrees at 7 bases. V lost 4 bases to trimming and J lost 5 bases; unmatched junction nucleotides: 0. There are 12 residues in the CDR3. CDR3 bases: TGTGCCAGCAGTTGGGAGGGAGATACGCAGTATTTT. It yields the protein CASSWEGDTQYF.